The clone carrying this T cell receptor beta chain was observed a handful of times. Its target is unknown. One entry per CDR3 protein results from TCRdb running MiXCR on the RT-PCR reads. The table lists fewer than 750,000 distinct CDR3 sequences, 12% to 15% of them singletons. The CDR3 length is 12 residues. The germline V gene encodes CDR1 LGHDT and CDR2 YNNKEL (reference sequence). V trimming: 4 bases; J trimming: 7 bases; junction bases outside the gene matches: 1. This specimen comes from a study of response to subunit inactivated influenza vaccine. Whole-study findings and limits: Researchers suggested that each seasonal influenza vaccination recruits few new T cells.

This sequence joins TRBV3-1 and TRBJ1-1; 9 positions agree with TRBD1. The material sequenced was PBMCs from blood, taken 12 days after vaccination. The sequence came from a man between 50 and 59 years old who received an inactivated influenza vaccine. As DNA, the CDR3 is TGTGCCAGCAGCCGGACAGGGGTTGAAGCTTTCTTT. Amino acids: CASSRTGVEAFF.